The subject of this entry is one T cell receptor beta chain. As yet, its antigen is unknown. These data come from a study of human T cells and chemical hapten exposure. At the level of the study: All patients underwent weekly scalp dosing with diphenylcyclopropenone for the full approximately 25-week study.

In the authors' methods: Individual samples carried between about 20,000 and 700,000 TCRs, with approximately 100,000 as the median. TCRdb recomputed calls from the RACE reads with MiXCR, one row per CDR3 protein. TCRdb's processing, not the authors', yielded these V and J calls. The sample consists of roughly 100,000 distinct CDR3 sequences, approximately 36% of them appearing once. Notes on the study in general: In the PT1 data, expanded TCR counts showed a positive correlation with patch test score.

As for time point: patch test 3, about 24 weeks after DPC sensitization. Treatment meaning: therapeutic diphenylcyclopropenone sensitization with weekly scalp DPC. Someone pulled total RNA out of unfractionated whole blood. The length of the CDR3 is 11 residues. Deletions cut 8 bases from V and 16 bases from J, with 18 bases between. Germline V gene sequence: CDR1 MDHEN, CDR2 SYDVKM. The sample consisted of whole blood, taken in connection with sensitization to the hapten diphenylcyclopropenone (DPC). The chain recombines TRBV28 with TRBJ2-1; a weak D match, TRBD1 (6 bases). This TCR came from a man aged 35 to 55 with alopecia areata. Some clones in this sample may be carry-over from other donors' samples. For the CDR3, the DNA is TGTGCCAGCTCCCCACGGGACAAATTCTTCTTC. Translating it yields CASSPRDKFFF.